These 31 T cell receptor beta chains were all obtained from the same sample, sequenced in a study of blood T cell repertoires in COVID-19. The repertoire was sequenced with immunoSEQ multiplex PCR; TCRdb's copy has only in-frame clones and lacks some. The sample shows under 200,000 clones, approximately 84% of them seen only once. Sequenced material: peripheral blood. These TCRs come from a man younger than 35 with active or convalescent COVID-19.

In its sample, this clone was seen once. The J gene is TRBJ1-2, the V gene TRBV7-2; TRBD1 matches at 8 bases. The CDR3 covers 14 residues. V trimming: 6 bases; J trimming: 4 bases; junction bases outside the gene matches: 7. Germline V gene data show CDR1 as SGHTA and CDR2 as FQGNSA. The CDR3 sequence is CASRGLGQVYGYTF. CDR3 sequence (DNA): TGTGCCAGCAGGGGCCTGGGACAGGTCTATGGCTACACCTTC. The full variable domain, its missing parts supplied by reference TRBV7-2 and TRBJ1-2, is GAGVSQSPSNKVTEKGKDVELRCDPISGHTALYWYRQSLGQGLEFLIYFQGNSAPDKSGLPSDRFSAERTGGSVSTLTIQRTQQEDSAVYLCASRGLGQVYGYTFGSGTRLTVV.

This chain joins TRBV5-1 and TRBJ2-1; D is possibly TRBD1 (8 bases). Germline values: CDR1 SGHRS, CDR2 YFSETQ. The CDR3 contains 15 residues. Between the trimmed V and J ends, which lost 3 bases and 3 bases, there was a span of 13 bases. CDR3 residues: CASSSTGDYYNEQFF. The CDR3 DNA is TGCGCCAGCAGCTCGACAGGGGACTACTACAATGAGCAGTTCTTC.

This chain uses TRBV29-1 with TRBJ1-2; 8 bases agree with TRBD1. CDR1 and CDR2 (germline): SQVTM, ANQGSEA. The CDR3 extends over 13 amino acids. V was clipped by 5 bases and J by 3 bases; unmatched bases: 5. CDR3 coding DNA: TGCAGCGTTACCGGACAGGGAGACTATGGCTACACCTTC. This gives the protein CSVTGQGDYGYTF.

This clone appeared a single time. The V call is TRBV6-5, the J call TRBJ2-7; 8 positions match TRBD1. J gave up 2 bases and V 6 bases, and 6 bases lay outside the gene matches. There are 14 residues in the CDR3. Germline V lookup: CDR1 MNHEY, CDR2 SVGAGI. The CDR3 coding sequence is TGTGCCAGCAGCCCGGGACAGGAGCCCTACGAGCAGTACTTC. It codes for CASSPGQEPYEQYF.

V gene TRBV25-1 combines with J gene TRBJ2-7, with a weak D call TRBD1 (6 bases). Germline V CDR1 and CDR2: MGHDK, SYGVNS. The CDR3 length is 15 residues. V was cut by 3 bases and J by 3 bases, with 15 bases left in between. The DNA for the CDR3 is TGTGCCAGCAGTGATTGGACAGCAAATCTCTACGAGCAGTACTTC. Translated: CASSDWTANLYEQYF.

This clone appeared a single time. The chain employs TRBV7-2 and TRBJ1-1; perhaps TRBD1 as D (6 bases). The CDR3 has 14 residues. The germline gives CDR1 SGHTA, CDR2 FQGNSA. V lost 5 bases and J 3 bases, leaving 13 bases between the germline ends. The CDR3 loop reads CASSKQGEYTEAFF. CDR3 nucleotide sequence: TGTGCCAGCAGCAAACAGGGAGAGTACACTGAAGCTTTCTTT.

This clone was picked up a small number of times. The chain has TRBV18 and TRBJ2-5; a weak D match, TRBD1 (6 bases). The germline V gene has CDR1 KGHSH and CDR2 LQKENI. V was cut by 3 bases and J by 1 base, with 15 bases left in between. CDR3 length: 16 amino acids. For the CDR3, the DNA is TGTGCCAGCTCACCCCGACAGGCCCATTCCCAAGAGACCCAGTACTTC. Protein sequence: CASSPRQAHSQETQYF.

The chain carries TRBV18 and TRBJ2-3, with TRBD2 as a possible D gene (6 bases). The germline V gene encodes CDR1 KGHSH and CDR2 LQKENI. V was shortened by 1 base and J by 6 bases, with 17 bases between the two germline ends. The length of the CDR3 is 16 residues. The CDR3 protein is CASSPRGVRWADTQYF. CDR3 bases: TGTGCCAGCTCACCACGGGGGGTGCGCTGGGCGGATACGCAGTATTTT.

CDR3 DNA sequence: TGTGCCAGCAGCCGAAAAGGACTAGCGGGGGCCACCGGGGAGCTGTTTTTT. Protein product: CASSRKGLAGATGELFF. This chain links TRBV3-1 (or the pseudogene TRBV3-2) with TRBJ2-2; 13 bases fit TRBD2. Unmatched junction bases numbered 6, after V lost 4 bases and J lost 4 bases. This CDR3 has 17 amino acids. Germline-derived CDR1 and CDR2 are LGHDT and YNNKEL (reference sequence).

The genes are TRBV27 and TRBJ1-5, with D hard to call. Trimming took off 11 bases at V and 4 bases at J, with 15 bases between the two ends. The germline CDR1 and CDR2 sequences are MNHEY and SMNVEV (reference sequence). The length of the CDR3 is 13 residues. This CDR3 is CAAALAGNQPQHF. CDR3 in DNA: TGTGCCGCTGCCCTAGCGGGTAATCAGCCCCAGCATTTT.

The chain recombines TRBV6-5 with TRBJ1-2; D is unresolved. Trimming stripped 6 bases from V and 4 bases from J, with 9 bases between. Germline V gene sequence: CDR1 MNHEY, CDR2 SVGAGI. The CDR3 contains 12 residues. CDR3 loop: CASSQQVYGYTF. CDR3 DNA sequence: TGTGCCAGCAGCCAGCAGGTCTATGGCTACACCTTC.

The chain links TRBV7-2 to TRBJ2-1; 7 bases agree with TRBD1. V gave up 0 bases and J gave up 2 bases; unmatched junction bases: 7. Germline V gene lookup returns CDR1 SGHTA and CDR2 FQGNSA. CDR3 length: 17 amino acids. Here the CDR3 reads CASSLARQGPTYNEQFF. CDR3 coding DNA: TGTGCCAGCAGCTTAGCCCGACAGGGCCCAACCTACAATGAGCAGTTCTTC.

V and J are TRBV7-6 and TRBJ1-4; D is unclear. The CDR3 runs 12 residues. V lost 9 bases to trimming and J lost 5 bases, with 10 bases between them. Per germline, CDR1 SGHVS and CDR2 FNYEAQ. CDR3 loop: CASRGSNEKLFF. Written as DNA, the CDR3 is TGTGCCAGTCGGGGTTCGAATGAAAAACTGTTTTTT.

The chain has TRBV25-1 and TRBJ2-1; 10 nucleotides align to TRBD2. The CDR3 totals 15 residues. Per the germline V gene, CDR1 is MGHDK and CDR2 is SYGVNS. V shed 6 bases, J shed 9 bases, and the junction held 11 bases outside the gene matches. The CDR3 loop reads CASRTNSGGMSEQFF. The CDR3, as DNA: TGTGCCAGCAGGACTAATAGCGGGGGGATGTCTGAGCAGTTCTTC. Supplemented by reference TRBV25-1 and TRBJ2-1, the full variable domain reads EADIYQTPRYLVIGTGKKITLECSQTMGHDKMYWYQQDPGMELHLIHYSYGVNSTEKGDLSSESTVSRIRTEHFPLTLESARPSHTSQYLCASRTNSGGMSEQFFGPGTRLTVL.

CDR3 DNA sequence: TGTGCCAGCAGCAAAGCCCCGAGGAACTATGGCTACACCTTC. Its protein product is CASSKAPRNYGYTF. The V gene is TRBV21-1, the J gene TRBJ1-2. TRBV21-1 is described as a pseudogene. This CDR3 is built from 14 residues.

The rearrangement joins TRBV5-1 to TRBJ2-5; 8 positions agree with TRBD2. Trimming cost V 2 bases and J 5 bases; bases outside gene matches: 8. The CDR3 is made up of 15 amino acids. Germline loops: CDR1 SGHRS, CDR2 YFSETQ. Here the CDR3 DNA reads TGCGCCAGCAGCTTTTACGGGGGGGCCGAGGAGACCCAGTACTTC. Encoded protein: CASSFYGGAEETQYF.

V is TRBV19 and J is TRBJ2-2; 9 bases fit TRBD2. V dropped 3 bases and J dropped 3; count of bases not matched to a gene: 8. Germline CDR1 is LNHDA and CDR2 is SQIVND (reference sequence). The CDR3 length is 17 residues. DNA of the CDR3: TGTGCCAGTAGTATCGCTAGCGGGAAATTTTACACCGGGGAGCTGTTTTTT. Encoded protein: CASSIASGKFYTGELFF.

The chain uses TRBV7-3 and TRBJ2-4, with D tentatively TRBD1 (7 bases). The CDR3 covers 15 residues. Germline V gene lookup returns CDR1 SGHTA and CDR2 FQGTGA. The V end was cut by 5 bases, the J end by 3 bases, with 14 bases between. The CDR3: CASSTNQGGKNIQYF. DNA of the CDR3: TGTGCCAGCAGCACAAATCAGGGGGGCAAAAACATTCAGTACTTC.

This clone was seen a few times. The chain carries TRBV9 and TRBJ2-7; TRBD1 agrees at 9 bases. This CDR3 spans 14 amino acids. The J segment lost 2 bases and the V segment lost 4 bases, leaving 4 bases of the junction unmatched. Looked up from germline, CDR1 is SGDLS and CDR2 is YYNGEE. The CDR3 bases are TGTGCCAGCAGCCCCCGGGACAGGGCCTACGAGCAGTACTTC. Amino acid sequence: CASSPRDRAYEQYF.

The genes are TRBV29-1 and TRBJ2-3; TRBD2 agrees at 7 bases. This CDR3 has 15 amino acids. CDR1 and CDR2 (germline): SQVTM, ANQGSEA. V lost 1 base to trimming and J lost 2 bases; unmatched junction nucleotides: 6. The CDR3 nucleotides are TGCAGCGTTGAAGTTCTAGCGGCGTTCACAGATACGCAGTATTTT. It yields the protein CSVEVLAAFTDTQYF.

The rearrangement uses TRBV15 and TRBJ2-7, with 11 bases matching TRBD1. With 0 bases clipped from V and 1 base from J, the junction kept 5 bases outside the gene matches. The CDR3 sequence is 17 residues long. From germline, CDR1 is LNHNV and CDR2 YYDKDF (reference sequence). The CDR3 region is CATSRDLGTGGSYEQYF. CDR3 nucleotides: TGTGCCACCAGCAGAGATCTCGGGACAGGGGGATCCTACGAGCAGTACTTC. Supplemented by reference TRBV15 and TRBJ2-7, the full variable domain reads DAMVIQNPRYQVTQFGKPVTLSCSQTLNHNVMYWYQQKSSQAPKLLFHYYDKDFNNEADTPDNFQSRRPNTSFCFLDIRSPGLGDTAMYLCATSRDLGTGGSYEQYFGPGTRLTVT.

The V gene is TRBV6-5, the J gene TRBJ1-2, with D tentatively TRBD1 (6 bases). CDR3 size: 13 residues. Trimming shortened V by 4 bases and J by 9 bases, and 15 bases separated the two germline ends. The germline V gene has CDR1 MNHEY and CDR2 SVGAGI. This chain's CDR3 is CASSSIDRMSYTF. The CDR3 bases are TGTGCCAGCAGTTCAATAGACAGGATGAGCTACACCTTC.

The table lists this clone with a few counts. CDR3 sequence reads: CASSLSAPRAYEQYF. The CDR3 DNA reads TGTGCCAGCAGTTTATCAGCCCCGAGGGCGTACGAGCAGTACTTC. This chain connects TRBV27 to TRBJ2-7, with D possibly TRBD2 on 5 matching bases. V lost 0 bases, J lost 4 bases, and 13 bases lay in between. The CDR3 spans 15 residues. From germline, CDR1 is MNHEY and CDR2 SMNVEV (reference sequence).

V usage is TRBV28 and J usage is TRBJ2-1; no firm D call. V dropped 8 bases and J dropped 3 bases, with 14 bases sitting between them. CDR1 and CDR2 (germline): MDHEN, SYDVKM. This CDR3 is 14 amino acids long. CDR3 sequence (DNA): TGTGCCAGCCACTTGCGAGGATTCTACAATGAGCAGTTCTTC. It encodes CASHLRGFYNEQFF.

The chain recombines TRBV12-3 or TRBV12-4 with TRBJ2-1; tentatively, D is TRBD2 (7 bases). The germline V and J ends were trimmed by 2 bases and 10 bases, with 9 bases remaining between them. The CDR3 contains 12 residues. CDR3 loop: CASSLRGGEQFF. CDR3 DNA sequence: TGTGCCAGCAGTTTAAGGGGGGGAGAGCAGTTCTTC.

The rearrangement uses TRBV18 and TRBJ2-7; D is perhaps TRBD1 (6 bases). V was cut by 3 bases and J by 3 bases, with 9 bases left in between. The CDR3 spans 13 residues. In germline, CDR1 is KGHSH, CDR2 LQKENI. The CDR3, as DNA: TGTGCCAGCTCACCTCTGGACAGCTACGAGCAGTACTTC. This codes for CASSPLDSYEQYF.

The genes are TRBV6-5 and TRBJ2-7; 8 bases are shared with TRBD1. V gave up 8 bases and J gave up 4 bases; unmatched junction bases: 10. CDR3 length: 14 amino acids. The germline CDR1 and CDR2 sequences are MNHEY and SVGAGI. This chain's CDR3 is CASRLGRGRYEQYF. The CDR3 DNA reads as TGTGCCAGCCGGCTGGGCAGGGGGCGTTACGAGCAGTACTTC.

This rearrangement joins TRBV7-3 to TRBJ2-1; 9 nucleotides line up with TRBD1. There are 16 residues in the CDR3. Looked up from germline, CDR1 is SGHTA and CDR2 is FQGTGA. The junction had 11 bases not matched to a gene; V was cut back by 5 bases and J by 6 bases. The CDR3 DNA sequence: TGTGCCAGCAGCCCCAATGGACAGGGGTACCGCAATGAGCAGTTCTTC. This codes for CASSPNGQGYRNEQFF.

J is TRBJ1-2 and V is TRBV5-1; D may be TRBD1 (6 bases). The ends were cut back, 2 bases at V and 8 bases at J, with 13 bases in the middle. CDR3 length: 13 residues. From germline, CDR1 is SGHRS and CDR2 YFSETQ. The CDR3 spells CASSLETGYGYTF. DNA for the CDR3: TGCGCCAGCAGCTTAGAGACAGGCTACGGCTACACCTTC.

This CDR3 reads CASSAGTPDYGYTF. CDR3 nucleotide sequence: TGCGCCAGCAGCGCAGGGACACCAGACTATGGCTACACCTTC. V gene TRBV5-1 combines with J gene TRBJ1-2, with a weak D call TRBD1 (6 bases). The CDR3 covers 14 residues. CDR1 SGHRS and CDR2 YFSETQ come from the germline V gene. Between the trimmed V and J ends, which lost 4 bases and 3 bases, there was a span of 13 bases.

This chain joins TRBV10-2 and TRBJ2-7; TRBD2 aligns across 11 bases. Per germline, CDR1 WSHSY and CDR2 SAAADI. V was pared by 4 bases and J by 4 bases, with 9 bases of the junction left unmatched. This CDR3 is 16 amino acids long. In nucleotides, the CDR3 is TGCGCCAGCAGTGCCGATAGCGGGGGGGCCGGGTACGAGCAGTACTTC. Its protein product is CASSADSGGAGYEQYF.